A single sample gave rise to the 7 T cell receptor beta chains below, sequenced in a study of shared clonotypes between healthy human individuals. CD8 cells regarded as naive lacked CD45RO, were positively chosen for CCR7, and omitted terminally differentiated effector memory CD45RA+ cells. The assay was immunoSEQ multiplex PCR, and TCRdb's table has in-frame clones only and misses some. The profile shows around 700,000 clones, about 92% of them singletons. The sample comprised naive CD8+ T cells sorted from blood. The receptors stem from a man under 40 in good health.

V usage is TRBV27 and J usage is TRBJ2-3, with D tentatively TRBD1 (6 bases). The CDR3 has 14 residues. The germline V and J ends were trimmed by 3 bases and 3 bases, with 10 bases remaining between them. Germline V gene lookup returns CDR1 MNHEY and CDR2 SMNVEV (reference sequence). The CDR3 protein is CASSLDSSTDTQYF. DNA for the CDR3: TGTGCCAGCAGTTTGGACAGTTCGACAGATACGCAGTATTTT.

The chain uses TRBV4-1 and TRBJ1-3; TRBD1 aligns across 8 bases. CDR3 length equals 18 residues. The V gene end was trimmed by 0 bases and the J gene end by 2 bases; junction bases not matched to a gene: 9. CDR1 and CDR2 from the germline V gene are MGHRA and YSYEKL. CDR3 loop: CASSQEPQGGPPGNTIYF. CDR3 DNA sequence: TGCGCCAGCAGCCAAGAACCACAGGGGGGTCCGCCTGGAAACACCATATATTTT.

The rearrangement uses TRBV11-2 and TRBJ2-5; D uncertain. Germline assignment: CDR1 SGHAT and CDR2 FQNNGV. Trimming removed 5 bases at V and 2 bases at J, with 6 bases between. The CDR3 sequence is 12 residues long. CDR3 amino acids: CASSLWQETQYF. Here the CDR3 DNA reads TGTGCCAGCAGCCTGTGGCAAGAGACCCAGTACTTC. Based on the CDR3 plus reference TRBV11-2 and TRBJ2-5, the full variable domain is EAGVAQSPRYKIIEKRQSVAFWCNPISGHATLYWYQQILGQGPKLLIQFQNNGVVDDSQLPKDRFSAERLKGVDSTLKIQPAKLEDSAVYLCASSLWQETQYFGPGTRLLVL.

The chain combines TRBV14 with TRBJ1-4, with 8 bases lining up with TRBD1. This CDR3 region has 13 residues. Trimming at V came to 4 bases and at J to 8 bases, leaving 3 bases not matched to a gene. Germline CDR1 SGHDN, CDR2 FVKESK. CDR3 protein: CASSPRQGEKLFF. CDR3 DNA: TGTGCCAGCAGCCCCAGACAGGGGGAAAAACTGTTTTTT.

Concerning this clone: The identical CDR3 is also encoded by other nucleotide sequences in the sample. V gene TRBV9 combines with J gene TRBJ2-3; D call uncertain. CDR3 length: 14 residues. Germline loops: CDR1 SGDLS, CDR2 YYNGEE. V lost 0 bases and J lost 2, with 7 bases in between. Here the CDR3 reads CASSVDGVTDTQYF. The DNA for the CDR3 is TGTGCCAGCAGCGTAGATGGAGTCACAGATACGCAGTATTTT. The full variable domain, with the rest looked up from reference TRBV9 and TRBJ2-3, is DSGVTQTPKHLITATGQRVTLRCSPRSGDLSVYWYQQSLDQGLQFLIQYYNGEERAKGNILERFSAQQFPDLHSELNLSSLELGDSALYFCASSVDGVTDTQYFGPGTRLTVL.

This chain uses TRBV27 with TRBJ1-2; TRBD1 matches 10 bases. Unmatched junction bases numbered 7, after V lost 6 bases and J lost 0 bases. CDR1 and CDR2 (germline): MNHEY, SMNVEV (reference sequence). This CDR3 has 16 residues. The CDR3 DNA reads as TGTGCCAGCAGCACGACAGGGGGCGCCCCTAACTATGGCTACACCTTC. Protein: CASSTTGGAPNYGYTF.

The V gene is TRBV7-8, the J gene TRBJ2-1; D is undetermined. CDR3 length: 17 residues. CDR1 and CDR2 from the germline V gene are SGHVS and FQNEAQ. Between the trimmed V and J ends, which lost 3 bases and 9 bases, there was a span of 24 bases. Here the CDR3 reads CASSLALGYDLLGEQFF. The CDR3 nucleotides read TGTGCCAGCAGCTTGGCCCTTGGCTACGACCTTCTCGGTGAGCAGTTCTTC.